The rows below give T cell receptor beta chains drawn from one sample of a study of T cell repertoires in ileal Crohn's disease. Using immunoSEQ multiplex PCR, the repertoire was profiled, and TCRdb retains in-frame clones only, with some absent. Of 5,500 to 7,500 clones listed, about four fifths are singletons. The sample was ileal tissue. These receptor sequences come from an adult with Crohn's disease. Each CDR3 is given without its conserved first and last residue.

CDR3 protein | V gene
ASRPGTGSYNEQF | TRBV9
ASSVGGHSNYEQY | TRBV25-1
ASNLQGTSYEQY | TRBV5-6
ASSAVGNQPQH | TRBV5-1
SVAGGAEQF | TRBV29-1
ASSGGSTDTQY | TRBV6-4
ASSRRADLGLHT | TRBV7-9
ASSSSSGGTGELF | TRBV5-4
ACVGEPTGYT | TRBV30
ATSRDIGGNSYEQY | TRBV15
ASSAGGASYEQY | TRBV5-1
ASSSSGTGVPEQF | TRBV11-3
AWSVLGRNYGYT | TRBV30
SSSLVGSGTTHNEQF | TRBV5-1
ASSRDRGDGYT | TRBV6-5
ASGTLSGNTIY | TRBV5-6
ASSDGTSGGLQETQY | TRBV2
ASLLRGPSYEQY | TRBV5-6